This is a list of T cell receptor beta chains from one sample in a study of regulatory and conventional T cells in RAG deficiency. Using immunoSEQ multiplex PCR, the repertoire was profiled, and TCRdb retains in-frame clones only, with some absent. The table lists tens of thousands of clones, 85% to 95% of them singletons, with 0.55% to 0.9% in the top ten. The sample also formed part of further work on regulatory T cells.

The source material was CD4+ T cells sorted from blood. Receptor source: a human donor in good health. Both conserved end residues are part of each CDR3. The D gene is left open where the match is weak. Not every row has a clone size; where given, it reads once, few, many or a size class.

j_gene: TRBJ2-2
d_gene: TRBD2
abundance: .
v_gene: TRBV7-3
CDR3nt: TGTGCCAGCAGCCTACTAGCGGGGGGGCTCCCCGGGGAGCTGTTTTTT
CDR3aa: CASSLLAGGLPGELFF

j_gene: TRBJ2-3
d_gene: .
abundance: once
v_gene: TRBV7-9
CDR3nt: TGTGCCAGCAGCTGGGGGGACAGCAGGGACGATACGCAGTATTTT
CDR3aa: CASSWGDSRDDTQYF

j_gene: TRBJ2-5
d_gene: .
abundance: .
v_gene: TRBV14
CDR3nt: TGTGCCAGCAGCCAAGAGACCCAGTACTTC
CDR3aa: CASSQETQYF

j_gene: TRBJ1-2
d_gene: .
abundance: .
v_gene: TRBV28
CDR3nt: TGTGCCAGCAGTCCACAGATACGGTATGGCTACACCTTC
CDR3aa: CASSPQIRYGYTF

j_gene: TRBJ1-2
d_gene: TRBD1
abundance: .
v_gene: TRBV7-2
CDR3nt: TGTGCCAGCAGCTCCTCGACAGGGACTGGCTACACCTTC
CDR3aa: CASSSSTGTGYTF

j_gene: TRBJ2-2
d_gene: .
abundance: .
v_gene: TRBV5-1
CDR3nt: TGCGCCAGCAGCTTCCAGGGTCCGAACACCGGGGAGCTGTTTTTT
CDR3aa: CASSFQGPNTGELFF

j_gene: TRBJ2-6
d_gene: TRBD1
abundance: .
v_gene: TRBV19
CDR3nt: TGTGCCAGTAGTTCCCACAGGGGCTCTGGCAGGGGCGTCCTGACTTTC
CDR3aa: CASSSHRGSGRGVLTF

j_gene: TRBJ1-2
d_gene: .
abundance: .
v_gene: TRBV6-1
CDR3nt: TGTGCCAGCAGTGAATGGACGGTGACTAACTATGGCTACACCTTC
CDR3aa: CASSEWTVTNYGYTF

j_gene: TRBJ2-3
d_gene: .
abundance: few
v_gene: TRBV19
CDR3nt: TGTGCCAGTAGTATAACCAGCCCAGATACGCAGTATTTT
CDR3aa: CASSITSPDTQYF

j_gene: TRBJ1-2
d_gene: TRBD1
abundance: .
v_gene: TRBV5-4
CDR3nt: TGTGCCAGCAGCCTGGACAGGGGAGGAGATGGCTACACCTTC
CDR3aa: CASSLDRGGDGYTF

j_gene: TRBJ1-1
d_gene: .
abundance: .
v_gene: TRBV19
CDR3nt: TGTGCCAGTAGTGGGCTAGGGGGTACAACTGAAGCTTTCTTT
CDR3aa: CASSGLGGTTEAFF

j_gene: TRBJ2-2
d_gene: TRBD2
abundance: .
v_gene: TRBV2
CDR3nt: TGTGCCAGCAGTGAAGCAGGCCTAGCGGGTAGAGACCCCGGGGAGCTGTTTTTT
CDR3aa: CASSEAGLAGRDPGELFF

j_gene: TRBJ2-1
d_gene: .
abundance: .
v_gene: TRBV4-1
CDR3nt: TGCGCCAGCAGCCAAGTCGACTTAATGTCCTACAATGAGCAGTTCTTC
CDR3aa: CASSQVDLMSYNEQFF

j_gene: TRBJ2-3
d_gene: TRBD2
abundance: .
v_gene: TRBV10-3
CDR3nt: TGTGCCATCAGTGCCGGGACTAGCGGGCATACGCAGTATTTT
CDR3aa: CAISAGTSGHTQYF

j_gene: TRBJ1-1
d_gene: .
abundance: .
v_gene: TRBV6-1
CDR3nt: TGTGCCAGCAGTGAAAGGGCAGGGGCAAACACTGAAGCTTTCTTT
CDR3aa: CASSERAGANTEAFF

j_gene: TRBJ2-5
d_gene: TRBD2
abundance: few
v_gene: TRBV28
CDR3nt: TGTGCCAGCAGTCCCCTCGGGTTACTAGCGGACCAAGAGACCCAGTACTTC
CDR3aa: CASSPLGLLADQETQYF

j_gene: TRBJ1-6
d_gene: .
abundance: .
v_gene: TRBV18
CDR3nt: TGTGCCAGCTCACAGACCTCCTATAATTCACCCCTCCACTTT
CDR3aa: CASSQTSYNSPLHF

j_gene: TRBJ1-3
d_gene: TRBD1
abundance: .
v_gene: TRBV28
CDR3nt: TGTGCCAGCAGTTTAGGGACAGGGGGCTCGGGAAACACCATATATTTT
CDR3aa: CASSLGTGGSGNTIYF

j_gene: TRBJ2-1
d_gene: .
abundance: .
v_gene: TRBV5-6
CDR3nt: TGTGCCAGCAGCTTGGTTTCCAGCAATGAGCAGTTCTTC
CDR3aa: CASSLVSSNEQFF

j_gene: TRBJ1-4
d_gene: .
abundance: once
v_gene: TRBV4-2
CDR3nt: TGTGCCAGCAGCCAAGACCCCCGCTGGTCCACTAATGAAAAACTGTTTTTT
CDR3aa: CASSQDPRWSTNEKLFF

j_gene: TRBJ1-4
d_gene: TRBD1
abundance: .
v_gene: TRBV6-1
CDR3nt: TGTGCCAGCAGGCAACCGGGACAGGGGCCGGGGAAACTGTTTTTT
CDR3aa: CASRQPGQGPGKLFF

j_gene: TRBJ1-1
d_gene: .
abundance: .
v_gene: TRBV6-6
CDR3nt: TGTGCCAGCAGTTACGGCGACAGGAACACTGAAGCTTTCTTT
CDR3aa: CASSYGDRNTEAFF

j_gene: TRBJ2-1
d_gene: TRBD2
abundance: .
v_gene: TRBV19
CDR3nt: TGTGCCAGTAGTCCCGCTAGCGGGAGGCCCAATGAGCAGTTCTTC
CDR3aa: CASSPASGRPNEQFF

j_gene: TRBJ2-1
d_gene: TRBD2
abundance: .
v_gene: TRBV7-2
CDR3nt: TGTGCCAGCAGCTTAGTATCCTCTAGCGGGGGAATGAATGAGCAGTTCTTC
CDR3aa: CASSLVSSSGGMNEQFF

j_gene: TRBJ2-7
d_gene: TRBD1
abundance: .
v_gene: TRBV27
CDR3nt: TGTGCCACCCTGGGACAGTCCTACGAGCAGTACTTC
CDR3aa: CATLGQSYEQYF

j_gene: TRBJ1-5
d_gene: .
abundance: .
v_gene: TRBV6-5
CDR3nt: TGTGCCAGCAGTTACGGGAGTAGCAATCAGCCCCAGCATTTT
CDR3aa: CASSYGSSNQPQHF

j_gene: TRBJ2-5
d_gene: .
abundance: .
v_gene: TRBV7-9
CDR3nt: TGTGCCAGCAGCTTAGTGGTACAGGGAGGGCAAGAGACCCAGTACTTC
CDR3aa: CASSLVVQGGQETQYF

j_gene: TRBJ2-7
d_gene: TRBD1
abundance: .
v_gene: TRBV5-6
CDR3nt: TGTGCCAGCACCAAGGCTTCCGTGGGGACAGGGAATCGCGAGCAGTACTTC
CDR3aa: CASTKASVGTGNREQYF

j_gene: TRBJ2-1
d_gene: TRBD2
abundance: .
v_gene: TRBV19
CDR3nt: TGTGCCAGTAACCCGACTAGCGGGAGCTACAATGAGCAGTTCTTC
CDR3aa: CASNPTSGSYNEQFF

j_gene: TRBJ2-1
d_gene: TRBD2
abundance: .
v_gene: TRBV5-6
CDR3nt: TGTGTCCCGGGCCCTAGCGGGGACAATGAGCAGTTCTTC
CDR3aa: CVPGPSGDNEQFF

j_gene: TRBJ2-4
d_gene: TRBD1
abundance: once
v_gene: TRBV19
CDR3nt: TGTGCCAGTAGTAACGGACAGGTTCTACACATTCAGTACTTC
CDR3aa: CASSNGQVLHIQYF

j_gene: TRBJ1-1
d_gene: .
abundance: .
v_gene: TRBV19
CDR3nt: TGTGCCAGTAGTCCAACCCCAGGGGCGAACACTGAAGCTTTCTTT
CDR3aa: CASSPTPGANTEAFF

j_gene: TRBJ1-1
d_gene: .
abundance: .
v_gene: TRBV25-1
CDR3nt: TGTGCCAGCACTGAGGGGGGAGAAGCTTTCTTT
CDR3aa: CASTEGGEAFF

j_gene: TRBJ1-2
d_gene: .
abundance: .
v_gene: TRBV6-1
CDR3nt: TGTGCCATCACCGACGGACTTAACTATGGCTACACCTTC
CDR3aa: CAITDGLNYGYTF

j_gene: TRBJ2-1
d_gene: .
abundance: .
v_gene: TRBV19
CDR3nt: TGTGCCAGTAGTATTTCGGTGACTAGCTCCTACAATGAGCAGTTCTTC
CDR3aa: CASSISVTSSYNEQFF

j_gene: TRBJ2-1
d_gene: .
abundance: .
v_gene: TRBV5-6
CDR3nt: TGTGCCAGCCAGCGACCCTCCTACAATGAGCAGTTCTTC
CDR3aa: CASQRPSYNEQFF

j_gene: TRBJ1-1
d_gene: .
abundance: .
v_gene: TRBV20-1
CDR3nt: TGCAGTGCTAGAGGCACCTCCTTT
CDR3aa: CSARGTSF

j_gene: TRBJ2-5
d_gene: .
abundance: .
v_gene: TRBV29-1
CDR3nt: TGCAGCGTTGGTCGTCCCGGGGGAGAGACCCAGTACTTC
CDR3aa: CSVGRPGGETQYF

j_gene: TRBJ2-7
d_gene: .
abundance: .
v_gene: TRBV5-1
CDR3nt: TGCGCCAGCAGCTGGGGGCCGGGGGGCGAGGACGAGCAGTACTTC
CDR3aa: CASSWGPGGEDEQYF

j_gene: TRBJ2-5
d_gene: .
abundance: .
v_gene: TRBV29-1
CDR3nt: TGCAGCGTTGGGGGGGCGCGAGAGACCCAGTACTTC
CDR3aa: CSVGGARETQYF

j_gene: TRBJ2-7
d_gene: .
abundance: .
v_gene: TRBV25-1
CDR3nt: TGTGCCAGCAGTGTTTCCTACGAGCAGTACTTC
CDR3aa: CASSVSYEQYF

j_gene: TRBJ1-1
d_gene: .
abundance: .
v_gene: TRBV6-4
CDR3nt: TGTGCCAGCAGTGCCGACGGGGGGTTCAATACTGAAGCTTTCTTT
CDR3aa: CASSADGGFNTEAFF

j_gene: TRBJ1-2
d_gene: .
abundance: .
v_gene: TRBV5-1
CDR3nt: TGCGCCAGCAGCTTGTTACAGGGCCCAGACTATGGCTACACCTTC
CDR3aa: CASSLLQGPDYGYTF

j_gene: TRBJ1-4
d_gene: TRBD1
abundance: .
v_gene: TRBV2
CDR3nt: TGTGCCAGCAGTCGGACAGGGTTGGCTAATGAAAAACTGTTTTTT
CDR3aa: CASSRTGLANEKLFF

j_gene: TRBJ1-2
d_gene: TRBD1
abundance: .
v_gene: TRBV5-8
CDR3nt: TGTGCCAGCAACCTCGGGGGACAGTTCTATGGCTACACCTTC
CDR3aa: CASNLGGQFYGYTF

j_gene: TRBJ2-7
d_gene: TRBD1
abundance: .
v_gene: TRBV10-3
CDR3nt: TGTGCCATCAGTGAGTCGAGGACAGGGGGCTCCTACGAGCAGTACTTC
CDR3aa: CAISESRTGGSYEQYF

j_gene: TRBJ2-1
d_gene: .
abundance: .
v_gene: TRBV19
CDR3nt: TGTGCCACTCCTTCCCGGGACAACTACAATGAGCAGTTCTTC
CDR3aa: CATPSRDNYNEQFF

j_gene: TRBJ1-5
d_gene: TRBD1
abundance: .
v_gene: TRBV28
CDR3nt: TGTGCCAGCAGTCCTCGGGACAGGAGACAGCATTTT
CDR3aa: CASSPRDRRQHF

j_gene: TRBJ2-2
d_gene: .
abundance: .
v_gene: TRBV7-9
CDR3nt: TGTGCCAGCAGCTTATCAGTTACGAACACCGGGGAGCTGTTTTTT
CDR3aa: CASSLSVTNTGELFF

j_gene: TRBJ2-5
d_gene: .
abundance: .
v_gene: TRBV4-1
CDR3nt: TGCGCCAGCAGCCATCGGGTAGGGGAGACCCAGTACTTC
CDR3aa: CASSHRVGETQYF

j_gene: TRBJ1-1
d_gene: .
abundance: .
v_gene: TRBV9
CDR3nt: TGTGCCAGCAGCATAGCACCAGGGAGGAACACTGAAGCTTTCTTT
CDR3aa: CASSIAPGRNTEAFF

j_gene: TRBJ2-1
d_gene: TRBD2
abundance: .
v_gene: TRBV2
CDR3nt: TGTGCCAGCAGTGAACTGCCTAGCGGAAATTACAATGAGCAGTTCTTC
CDR3aa: CASSELPSGNYNEQFF

j_gene: TRBJ1-1
d_gene: TRBD1
abundance: .
v_gene: TRBV28
CDR3nt: TGTGCCAGCAGTACTACAGGGGGCGTTACTGAAGCTTTCTTT
CDR3aa: CASSTTGGVTEAFF